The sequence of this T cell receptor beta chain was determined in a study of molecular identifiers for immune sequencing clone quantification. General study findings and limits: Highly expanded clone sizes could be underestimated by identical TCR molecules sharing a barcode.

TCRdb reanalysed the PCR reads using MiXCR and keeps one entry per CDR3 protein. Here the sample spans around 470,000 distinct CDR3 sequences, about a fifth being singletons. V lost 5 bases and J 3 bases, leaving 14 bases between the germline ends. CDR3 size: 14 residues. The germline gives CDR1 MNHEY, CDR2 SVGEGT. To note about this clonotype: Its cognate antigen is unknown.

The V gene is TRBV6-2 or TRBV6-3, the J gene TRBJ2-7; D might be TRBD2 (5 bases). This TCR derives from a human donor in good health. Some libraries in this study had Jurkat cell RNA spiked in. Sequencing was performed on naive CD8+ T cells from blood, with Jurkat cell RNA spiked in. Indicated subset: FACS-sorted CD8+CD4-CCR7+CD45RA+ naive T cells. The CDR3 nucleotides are TGTGCCAGCAGTCCGGGAAAGCTGGACTACGAGCAGTACTTC. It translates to CASSPGKLDYEQYF.